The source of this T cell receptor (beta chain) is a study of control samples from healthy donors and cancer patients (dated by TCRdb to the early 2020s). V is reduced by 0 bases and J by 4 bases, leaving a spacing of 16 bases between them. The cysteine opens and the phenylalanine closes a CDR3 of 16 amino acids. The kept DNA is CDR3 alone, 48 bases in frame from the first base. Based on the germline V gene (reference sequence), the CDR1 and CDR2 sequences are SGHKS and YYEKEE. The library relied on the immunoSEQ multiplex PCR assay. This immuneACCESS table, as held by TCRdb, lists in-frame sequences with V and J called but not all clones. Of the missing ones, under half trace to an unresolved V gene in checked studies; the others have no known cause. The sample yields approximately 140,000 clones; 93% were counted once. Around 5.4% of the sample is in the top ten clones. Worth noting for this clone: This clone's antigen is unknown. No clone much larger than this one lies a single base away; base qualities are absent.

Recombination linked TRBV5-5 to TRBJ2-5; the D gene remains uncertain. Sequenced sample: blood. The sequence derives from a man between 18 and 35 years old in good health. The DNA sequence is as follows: TGTGCCAGCAGCTTGGCTCCGGGCCAAGCCGCAGAGACCCAGTACTTC. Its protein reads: CASSLAPGQAAETQYF. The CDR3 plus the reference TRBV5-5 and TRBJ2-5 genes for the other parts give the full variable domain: DAGVTQSPTHLIKTRGQQVTLRCSPISGHKSVSWYQQVLGQGPQFIFQYYEKEERGRGNFPDRFSARQFPNYSSELNVNALLLGDSALYLCASSLAPGQAAETQYFGPGTRLLVL.